Each of the 4 T cell receptor beta chains below was sequenced from the same sample in a study of control samples from healthy donors and cancer patients. The data were produced by immunoSEQ multiplex PCR, yet TCRdb's version contains in-frame clones alone and is incomplete. Of some 74,000 clones in the sample, 83% were seen once. The sample comprised blood. The receptors here all came from a man aged 60-69 years in good health.

The chain recombines TRBV6-2 or TRBV6-3 with TRBJ1-5; D uncertain. Trimming pared 4 bases from V and 7 bases from J, leaving 11 bases between. The CDR3 totals 13 residues. Germline CDR1 MNHEY, CDR2 SVGEGT. The CDR3 region is CASSFQAGQPQHF. Written as DNA, the CDR3 is TGTGCCAGCAGTTTTCAGGCTGGGCAGCCCCAGCATTTT.

J is TRBJ2-3 and V is TRBV7-9; D assignment may be TRBD1 or TRBD2 (5 bases each). The V and J ends lost 4 bases and 1 base respectively, with 9 bases between them. Germline CDR1 is SEHNR and CDR2 is FQNEAQ (reference sequence). The CDR3 is 14 residues long. CDR3 protein: CASSSEGRTDTQYF. CDR3 coding DNA: TGTGCCAGCAGCTCTGAGGGACGCACAGATACGCAGTATTTT.

This chain uses TRBV28 with TRBJ1-1, with D uncertain. The CDR3 runs to 12 residues. V shed 4 bases and J shed 11 bases, with 14 bases lying between them. The germline V gene has CDR1 MDHEN and CDR2 SYDVKM. Written as DNA, the CDR3 is TGTGCCAGCAGTTACCCGGCCTCCGGGGCTTTCTTT. Translating it yields CASSYPASGAFF.

The rearrangement links TRBV11-2 to TRBJ2-7; TRBD2 agrees at 11 bases. J lost 2 bases, V lost 4 bases, and 7 bases had no gene match. Looked up from germline, CDR1 is SGHAT and CDR2 is FQNNGV. The length of the CDR3 is 16 residues. The CDR3 sequence is CASSSIAGGRTYEQYF. CDR3 in DNA: TGTGCCAGCAGCTCGATAGCGGGAGGGCGGACCTACGAGCAGTACTTC.